This T cell receptor beta chain was sequenced for a study of blood T cell repertoires in COVID-19. Background on the study: COVID-19 samples from acute and convalescent phases originated in the United States, Italy and Spain. From T cells, B-cell-depleted T cells, or PBMCs came the material, which was cDNA or gDNA.

The CDR3 contains 15 residues. Germline V CDR1 and CDR2: MNHEY, SVGEGT. Trimming at V came to 4 bases and at J to 6 bases, leaving 6 bases not matched to a gene. Original processing notes: Nucleated cell counts were estimated from reference gene primer amplification. Profiling relied on immunoSEQ multiplex PCR, and the TCRdb table lists in-frame clones only, not all of them. That table is the source of V, J and clone size, and D and trimming were worked out from the DNA. The repertoire has about 52,000 clones, about 80% of them found once; the top ten carry around 7.2%. This receptor was obtained from a man in his sixties or seventies with active COVID-19. V gene TRBV6-2 or TRBV6-3 combines with J gene TRBJ2-2, with TRBD1 matching over 9 bases. The sequencing sample was made of peripheral blood. The CDR3 region has the DNA TGTGCCAGCAGTTCCCGGACAGGGGAGGCCGGGGAGCTGTTTTTT. This translates into CASSSRTGEAGELFF.